This T cell receptor beta chain was retrieved from a study of T-cell memory formation after mild COVID-19. One entry per CDR3 protein, called by TCRdb with MiXCR from the 5' RACE reads. The repertoire holds 400,000 to 500,000 distinct CDR3 sequences, with approximately 20% as singletons. V dropped 1 base and J dropped 8 bases, with 15 bases sitting between them. The CDR3 consists of 15 residues. The V gene's germline CDR1 is SGHTA and CDR2 FQGNSA. The origin of this receptor is an adult woman who had mild COVID-19 (a few samples of this study predate the infection). Cell type and time point are not known. This rearrangement joins TRBV7-2 to TRBJ2-1; maybe TRBD2 (5 bases). Material: PBMCs or a T cell subset sorted from them (not recorded which). CDR3 region: CASSLELRVWDEQFF. Written as DNA, the CDR3 is TGTGCCAGCAGCTTAGAGCTGAGGGTCTGGGATGAGCAGTTCTTC.